A selection of T cell receptor beta chains follows, all from one sample in a study of blood T cell repertoires in COVID-19. Data came from immunoSEQ multiplex PCR; TCRdb stores just in-frame clones and leaves some out. Seen here are about 270,000 clones, more than 70% observed once, and the top ten hold approximately 6%. Sequenced: peripheral blood. The source of these receptors is a man older than 75 with acute or convalescent COVID-19. Each CDR3 is given with its conserved first and last residue. D genes are given only for firm matches. Size is omitted from some rows. Given values are once, few, many or a class for expanded clones.

D gene | J gene | V gene | clone size | CDR3 protein | CDR3 DNA
. | TRBJ2-7 | TRBV3-1/TRBV3-2 | once | CASSRSGSRIEQYF | TGTGCCAGCAGCCGAAGTGGGAGCAGGATCGAGCAGTACTTC
TRBD1 | TRBJ2-7 | TRBV5-1 | . | CASSTGTGSYEQYF | TGCGCCAGCAGTACCGGGACAGGAAGCTACGAGCAGTACTTC
. | TRBJ2-7 | TRBV12-3/TRBV12-4 | . | CASSLGGSYEQYF | TGTGCCAGCAGTTTAGGCGGCTCCTACGAGCAGTACTTC
. | TRBJ2-7 | TRBV7-2 | . | CASSFQSGLAWEQYF | TGTGCCAGCAGCTTTCAATCGGGGCTAGCGTGGGAGCAGTACTTC
TRBD2 | TRBJ2-5 | TRBV6-5 | . | CASSYSRVAGQETQYF | TGTGCCAGCAGTTACTCGAGGGTAGCGGGACAAGAGACCCAGTACTTC
TRBD1 | TRBJ2-6 | TRBV2 | . | CASSVSSPGQGASGANVLTF | TGTGCCAGCAGTGTTTCTAGCCCGGGACAGGGGGCTTCTGGGGCCAACGTCCTGACTTTC
. | TRBJ2-3 | TRBV5-1 | . | CASSSQDYLTDTQYF | TGCGCCAGCAGCTCCCAAGACTACCTCACAGATACGCAGTATTTT
. | TRBJ1-1 | TRBV6-5 | few | CASSHGTMAEAFF | TGTGCCAGCAGTCACGGGACTATGGCTGAAGCTTTCTTT
TRBD2 | TRBJ2-7 | TRBV7-2 | . | CASSLGEGLYEQYF | TGTGCCAGCAGCTTGGGGGAGGGCCTCTACGAGCAGTACTTC
. | TRBJ2-6 | TRBV18 | . | CASSPPSSSGANVLTF | TGTGCCAGCTCACCACCGAGCTCTTCTGGGGCCAACGTCCTGACTTTC
. | TRBJ2-7 | TRBV20-1 | . | CSARGSEQYF | TGCAGTGCCCGGGGGAGCGAGCAGTACTTC
TRBD1 | TRBJ2-4 | TRBV24-1 | . | CATSDHGTGNIQYF | TGTGCCACCAGTGATCACGGGACAGGGAACATTCAGTACTTC
. | TRBJ2-5 | TRBV7-2 | . | CASSKGVAETQYF | TGTGCCAGCAGCAAAGGGGTAGCAGAGACCCAGTACTTC
. | TRBJ1-5 | TRBV2 | . | CASRGLENQPQHF | TGTGCCAGCAGGGGACTGGAAAATCAGCCCCAGCATTTT
TRBD1 | TRBJ2-3 | TRBV6-5 | . | CASSIPGGADTQYF | TGTGCCAGCAGTATTCCAGGGGGCGCAGATACGCAGTATTTT
. | TRBJ1-5 | TRBV2 | . | CASSEVFLSNQPQHF | TGTGCCAGCAGTGAAGTTTTCCTTAGCAATCAGCCCCAGCATTTT
. | TRBJ1-1 | TRBV5-6 | . | CASSITGMVAEAFF | TGTGCCAGCAGCATCACAGGGATGGTCGCTGAAGCTTTCTTT
. | TRBJ2-2 | TRBV7-2 | few | CASSLQRVSTGELFF | TGTGCCAGCAGCTTGCAAAGAGTTAGCACCGGGGAGCTGTTTTTT
. | TRBJ1-1 | TRBV11-3 | few | CASSLEAGNTEAFF | TGTGCCAGCAGCTTAGAGGCAGGGAACACTGAAGCTTTCTTT
. | TRBJ2-2 | TRBV20-1 | . | CSASASGDITGELFF | TGCAGTGCTAGTGCGAGCGGAGATATCACCGGGGAGCTGTTTTTT
TRBD1 | TRBJ2-3 | TRBV5-1 | few | CASSLGQGADTQYF | TGCGCCAGCAGCTTGGGACAGGGGGCAGATACGCAGTATTTT
. | TRBJ1-3 | TRBV6-2/TRBV6-3 | . | CASSSPSSISGNTIYF | TGTGCCAGCAGTTCCCCCTCGAGTATCTCTGGAAACACCATATATTTT
TRBD2 | TRBJ2-1 | TRBV7-8 | . | CASLTSGNYNEQFF | TGTGCCAGCTTGACTAGCGGGAACTACAATGAGCAGTTCTTC
. | TRBJ2-7 | TRBV27 | few | CASSSRRGSYEQYF | TGTGCCAGCAGTTCCCGACGGGGGTCCTACGAGCAGTACTTC
. | TRBJ2-1 | TRBV18 | . | CASSGDTSSYNEQFF | TGTGCCAGCTCAGGCGACACGAGCTCCTACAATGAGCAGTTCTTC